This is a list of T cell receptor beta chains from one sample in a study of human T cells and chemical hapten exposure. TCRdb called the RACE reads again in MiXCR, with one record for every CDR3 protein. This table holds around 80,000 distinct CDR3 sequences, under 10% found once. Sequencing was carried out using whole blood. These receptors all come from a male donor in good health. Some clones in this sample may be carry-over from other donors' samples. The CDR3 runs from the conserved cysteine through the conserved F or W. Fields, in order: clone size, V gene, J gene, D gene, CDR3 DNA, CDR3 protein. The D gene is left open where the match is weak. The listing skips clone size in some rows; elsewhere it reads once, few, many or a size class.

size: NA
V: TRBV29-1
J: TRBJ2-1
D: NA
DNA: TGCAGCGTTGTTGGCCCGGGTTCCTACAATGAGCAGTTCTTC
CDR3: CSVVGPGSYNEQFF

size: few
V: TRBV6-2/TRBV6-3
J: TRBJ2-1
D: TRBD2
DNA: TGTGCCAGCAGTTACACGGGACTACCAACCTACAATGAGCAGTTCTTC
CDR3: CASSYTGLPTYNEQFF

size: many
V: TRBV27
J: TRBJ1-5
D: NA
DNA: TGTGCCAGCAGTTTTGTTGGTCAGCCCCAGCATTTT
CDR3: CASSFVGQPQHF

size: many
V: TRBV27
J: TRBJ1-3
D: NA
DNA: TGTGCCAGCAGTGACTCTGGAAACACCATATATTTT
CDR3: CASSDSGNTIYF

size: NA
V: TRBV10-3
J: TRBJ2-7
D: NA
DNA: TGTGCCATCAGTGAGTGGACGGCCCGGCCCGAGCAGTACTTC
CDR3: CAISEWTARPEQYF

size: few
V: TRBV12-3/TRBV12-4
J: TRBJ2-3
D: TRBD2
DNA: TGTGCCAGCAGACCGACTAGCGGCCCAGATACGCAGTATTTT
CDR3: CASRPTSGPDTQYF

size: NA
V: TRBV20-1
J: TRBJ2-1
D: NA
DNA: TGCAGTGCTAGAGATCGCGCCCCCGCGGGGAATGAGCAGTTCTTC
CDR3: CSARDRAPAGNEQFF

size: NA
V: TRBV5-6
J: TRBJ2-7
D: NA
DNA: TGTGCCAGCAGCCCGACAACAGGGACGGCGGCAACCTACGAGCAGTACTTC
CDR3: CASSPTTGTAATYEQYF

size: NA
V: TRBV6-2/TRBV6-3
J: TRBJ1-5
D: NA
DNA: TGTGCCAGCAACAACCTACGGGCAGGGTACAATCAGCCCCAGCATTTT
CDR3: CASNNLRAGYNQPQHF

size: NA
V: TRBV6-5
J: TRBJ1-1
D: NA
DNA: TGTGCCAGCAGTACTGGGACCCTTACTGAAGCTTTCTTT
CDR3: CASSTGTLTEAFF

size: NA
V: TRBV27
J: TRBJ1-1
D: NA
DNA: TGTGCCAGCAGATCAACAGGGACCACTGAAGCTTTCTTT
CDR3: CASRSTGTTEAFF

size: many
V: TRBV4-1
J: TRBJ1-6
D: TRBD1
DNA: TGCGCCAGCAGGGGACAGGGAAATTCACCCCTCCACTTT
CDR3: CASRGQGNSPLHF

size: NA
V: TRBV28
J: TRBJ2-3
D: TRBD2
DNA: TGTGCCAGCAGCCCCGGGACTAACACAGATACGCAGTATTTT
CDR3: CASSPGTNTDTQYF

size: few
V: TRBV27
J: TRBJ2-1
D: NA
DNA: TGTGCCAGCAGTCCTTGGCACAATGAGCAGTTCTTC
CDR3: CASSPWHNEQFF

size: NA
V: TRBV5-1
J: TRBJ2-7
D: TRBD1
DNA: TGCGCCAGCAGCCACAGCGACAGGGACGAGCAGTACTTC
CDR3: CASSHSDRDEQYF

size: few
V: TRBV4-1
J: TRBJ1-1
D: NA
DNA: TGCGCCAGCAGCCAAGGTGATATTAGGGGCGACGCTGAAGCTTTCTTT
CDR3: CASSQGDIRGDAEAFF

size: NA
V: TRBV6-6
J: TRBJ2-3
D: NA
DNA: TGTGCCAGCAGTTGGACCACAGATACGCAGTATTTT
CDR3: CASSWTTDTQYF

size: few
V: TRBV12-3/TRBV12-4
J: TRBJ1-2
D: NA
DNA: TGTGCCAGCAGTTTCGGCCGGGCGTCCTCGGGAGGCTACACCTTC
CDR3: CASSFGRASSGGYTF

size: few
V: TRBV2
J: TRBJ2-1
D: NA
DNA: TGTGCCAGCAGGCGAGGGTTGGATGAGCAGTTCTTC
CDR3: CASRRGLDEQFF

size: many
V: TRBV7-9
J: TRBJ2-1
D: NA
DNA: TGTGCCAGCAGCTTAGGTCAGGACTGGTACAATGAGCAGTTCTTC
CDR3: CASSLGQDWYNEQFF

size: NA
V: TRBV30
J: TRBJ2-2
D: TRBD1
DNA: TGTGCCTGGACCGGGACAGGGCCCGGGGAGCTGTTTTTT
CDR3: CAWTGTGPGELFF

size: many
V: TRBV29-1
J: TRBJ1-1
D: NA
DNA: TGCAGCGCCGCGGTACAGGACAATACTGAAGCTTTCTTT
CDR3: CSAAVQDNTEAFF

size: NA
V: TRBV20-1
J: TRBJ2-1
D: TRBD2
DNA: TGCAGTGCTACGGGAGGGCCGGGTGAGCAGTTCTTC
CDR3: CSATGGPGEQFF

size: few
V: TRBV29-1
J: TRBJ2-7
D: TRBD2
DNA: TGCAGCGTTGCGGGACTAGCCCACTACGAGCAGTACTTC
CDR3: CSVAGLAHYEQYF